The clone carrying this TCR beta chain was counted once. The sample comes from a study of shared clonotypes between healthy human individuals. Overall study: Each donor had three CD4 naive, three CD4 memory, two CD8 naive and one CD8 memory plate.

The CDR3 extends over 12 amino acids. The V gene lost 6 bases and the J gene lost 2 bases, with 5 bases spanning the gap. From germline, CDR1 is MNHEY and CDR2 SVGAGI. Sequencing used immunoSEQ multiplex PCR; TCRdb keeps in-frame clones, though not all of them. The sample shows some 1.5 million clones, 95% to 99% of them seen only once. This TCR was recovered from a man aged 25 to 45 in good health. The V call is TRBV6-5, the J call TRBJ1-5; no clear D. Material: naive CD4+ T cells sorted from blood. Subset reported: CD45RA+ positively selected. The CDR3 here is CASRSGNQPQHF. In nucleotides, the CDR3 is TGTGCCAGCAGATCCGGCAATCAGCCCCAGCATTTT.